The clone carrying this T cell receptor (beta chain) was observed many times. MiXCR was run by TCRdb on the reads, yielding one entry per CDR3 protein. The sample lists around 210,000 distinct CDR3 sequences; 6.5% were seen once. This CDR3 has 14 residues. CDR1 is SGHVS, CDR2 FQNEAQ, per germline. Trimming removed 8 bases from V and 3 bases from J, with 13 bases in between. This sample was taken from a study of T cell repertoires in cytomegalovirus infection. The clonotype originates from a human donor in good health (CMV status not recorded). Some clones in this sample may be carry-over from other donors' samples. The sample consisted of PBMCs. The chain employs TRBV7-8 and TRBJ2-2; perhaps TRBD2 as D (6 bases). CDR3 protein: CASRRGSDTGELFF. The CDR3, as DNA: TGTGCCAGCCGCCGGGGGTCGGACACCGGGGAGCTGTTTTTT.